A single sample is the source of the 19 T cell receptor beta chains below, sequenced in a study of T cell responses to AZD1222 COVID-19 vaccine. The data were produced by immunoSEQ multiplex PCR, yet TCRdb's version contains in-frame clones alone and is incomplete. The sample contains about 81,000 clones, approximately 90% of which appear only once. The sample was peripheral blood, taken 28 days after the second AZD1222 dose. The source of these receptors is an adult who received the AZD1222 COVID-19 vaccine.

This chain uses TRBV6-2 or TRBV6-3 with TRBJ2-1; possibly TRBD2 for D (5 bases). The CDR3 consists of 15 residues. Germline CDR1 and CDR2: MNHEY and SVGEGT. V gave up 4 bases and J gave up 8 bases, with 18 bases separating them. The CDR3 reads CASSSPDMARDEQFF. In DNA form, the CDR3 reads TGTGCCAGCAGTTCCCCAGACATGGCGAGGGATGAGCAGTTCTTC.

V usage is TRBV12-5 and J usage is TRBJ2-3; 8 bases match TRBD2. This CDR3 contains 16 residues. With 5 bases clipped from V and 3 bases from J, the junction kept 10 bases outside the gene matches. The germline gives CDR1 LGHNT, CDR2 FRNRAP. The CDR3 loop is CASGLQLRGATDTQYF. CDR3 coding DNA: TGTGCTAGTGGTCTACAATTGCGGGGGGCTACAGATACGCAGTATTTT.

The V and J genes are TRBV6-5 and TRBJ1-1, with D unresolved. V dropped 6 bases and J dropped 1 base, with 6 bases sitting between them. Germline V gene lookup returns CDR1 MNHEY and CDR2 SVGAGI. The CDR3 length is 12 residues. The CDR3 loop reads CASRGGNTEAFF. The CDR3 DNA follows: TGTGCCAGCAGGGGTGGGAACACTGAAGCTTTCTTT.

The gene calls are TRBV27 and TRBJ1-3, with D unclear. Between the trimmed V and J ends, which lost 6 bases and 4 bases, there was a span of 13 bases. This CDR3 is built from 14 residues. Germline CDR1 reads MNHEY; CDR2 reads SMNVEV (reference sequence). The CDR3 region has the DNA TGTGCCAGCAGGCTCCGGGAGGACGGAAACACCATATATTTT. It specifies CASRLREDGNTIYF.

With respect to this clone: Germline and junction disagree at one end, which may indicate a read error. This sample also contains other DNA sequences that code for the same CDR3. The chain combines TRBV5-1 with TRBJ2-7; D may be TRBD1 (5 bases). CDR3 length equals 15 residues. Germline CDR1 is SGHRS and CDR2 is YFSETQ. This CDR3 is CASSLPRVSSYEQYF. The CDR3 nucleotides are TGCGCCAGCAGCTTGCCCAGGGTTTCGTCCTACGAACAGTACTTC.

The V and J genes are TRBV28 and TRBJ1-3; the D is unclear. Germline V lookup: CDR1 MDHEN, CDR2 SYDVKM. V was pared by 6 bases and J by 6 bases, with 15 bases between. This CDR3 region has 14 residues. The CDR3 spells CASRPDGGENTIYF. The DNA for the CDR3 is TGTGCCAGCAGGCCAGACGGCGGAGAAAACACCATATATTTT.

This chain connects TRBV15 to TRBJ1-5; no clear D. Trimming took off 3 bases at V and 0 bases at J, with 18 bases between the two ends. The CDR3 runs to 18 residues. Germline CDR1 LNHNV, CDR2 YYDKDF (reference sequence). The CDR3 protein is CATSSGVAPSVSNQPQHF. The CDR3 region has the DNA TGTGCCACCAGCAGCGGAGTCGCTCCCAGCGTTAGCAATCAGCCCCAGCATTTT.

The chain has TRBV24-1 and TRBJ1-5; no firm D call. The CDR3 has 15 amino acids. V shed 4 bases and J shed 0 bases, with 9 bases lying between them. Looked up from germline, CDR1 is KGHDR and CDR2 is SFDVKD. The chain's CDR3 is CATSERPYSNQPQHF. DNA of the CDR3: TGTGCCACCAGTGAACGGCCATATAGCAATCAGCCCCAGCATTTT.

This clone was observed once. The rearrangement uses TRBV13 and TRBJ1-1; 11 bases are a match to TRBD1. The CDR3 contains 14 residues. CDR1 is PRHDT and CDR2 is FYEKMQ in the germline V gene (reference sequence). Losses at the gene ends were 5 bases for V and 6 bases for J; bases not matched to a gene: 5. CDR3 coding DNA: TGTGCCAGCAGCCCGGGACAGGGGGTGTCTGAAGCTTTCTTT. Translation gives CASSPGQGVSEAFF.

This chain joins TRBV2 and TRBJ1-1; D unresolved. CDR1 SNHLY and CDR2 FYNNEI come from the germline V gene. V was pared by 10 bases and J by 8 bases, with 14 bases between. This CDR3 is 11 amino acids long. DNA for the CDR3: TGTGCCACCGTAAGCCGGGTGGAAGCTTTCTTT. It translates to CATVSRVEAFF.

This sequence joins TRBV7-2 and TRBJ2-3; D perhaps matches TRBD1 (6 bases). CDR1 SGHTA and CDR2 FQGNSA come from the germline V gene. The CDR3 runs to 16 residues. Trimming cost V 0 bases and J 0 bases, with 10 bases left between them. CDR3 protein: CASSLAARGSTDTQYF. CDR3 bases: TGTGCCAGCAGCTTAGCGGCCAGGGGAAGCACAGATACGCAGTATTTT.

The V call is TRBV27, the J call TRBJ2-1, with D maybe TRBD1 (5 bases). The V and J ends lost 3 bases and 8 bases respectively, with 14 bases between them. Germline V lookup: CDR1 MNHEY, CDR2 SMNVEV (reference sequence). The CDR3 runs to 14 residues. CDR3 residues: CASSFARDAYEQFF. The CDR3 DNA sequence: TGTGCCAGCAGTTTTGCCAGGGATGCCTATGAGCAGTTCTTC.

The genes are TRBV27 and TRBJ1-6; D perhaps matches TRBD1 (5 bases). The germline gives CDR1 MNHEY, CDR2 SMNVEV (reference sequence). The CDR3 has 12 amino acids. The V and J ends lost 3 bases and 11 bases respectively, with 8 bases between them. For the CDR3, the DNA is TGTGCCAGCAGTTTCCCGGGGGCACCCCTCCACTTT. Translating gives CASSFPGAPLHF.

CDR3 coding DNA: TGTGCCAGCAGATGGCGACAGGGATTTGGACTGTTTTTT. It is translated as CASRWRQGFGLFF. This chain joins TRBV28 and TRBJ1-4, with 7 bases identical to TRBD1. The length of the CDR3 is 13 residues. Germline V CDR1 and CDR2: MDHEN, SYDVKM. V dropped 6 bases and J dropped 13; count of bases not matched to a gene: 11.

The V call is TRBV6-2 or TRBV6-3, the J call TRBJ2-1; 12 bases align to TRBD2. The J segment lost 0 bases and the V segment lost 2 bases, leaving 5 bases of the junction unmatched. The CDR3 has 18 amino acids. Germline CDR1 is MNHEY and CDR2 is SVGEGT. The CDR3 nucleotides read TGTGCCAGCAGTTACCGATCACTAGCGGGGGGCTCCTACAATGAGCAGTTCTTC. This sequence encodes CASSYRSLAGGSYNEQFF.

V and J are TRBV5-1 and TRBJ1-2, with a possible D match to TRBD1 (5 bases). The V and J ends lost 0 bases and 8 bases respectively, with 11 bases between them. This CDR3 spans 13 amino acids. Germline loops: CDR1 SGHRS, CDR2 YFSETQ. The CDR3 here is CASSLGGTGGYTF. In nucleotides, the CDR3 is TGCGCCAGCAGCTTGGGAGGGACGGGCGGCTACACCTTC.

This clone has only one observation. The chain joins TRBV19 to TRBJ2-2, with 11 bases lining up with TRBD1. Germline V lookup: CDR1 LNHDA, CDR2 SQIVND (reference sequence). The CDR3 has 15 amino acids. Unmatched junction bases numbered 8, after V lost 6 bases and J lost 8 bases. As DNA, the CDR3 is TGTGCCAGTAGCTCTGGGACAGGGGGACCTGGGGAGCTGTTTTTT. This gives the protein CASSSGTGGPGELFF.

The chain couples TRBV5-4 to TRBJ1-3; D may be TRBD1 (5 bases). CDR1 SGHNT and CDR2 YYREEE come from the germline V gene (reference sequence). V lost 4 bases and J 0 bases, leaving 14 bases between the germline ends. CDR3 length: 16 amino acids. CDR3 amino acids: CASSIQTVLSGNTIYF. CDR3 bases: TGTGCCAGCAGCATACAGACAGTCCTCTCTGGAAACACCATATATTTT.

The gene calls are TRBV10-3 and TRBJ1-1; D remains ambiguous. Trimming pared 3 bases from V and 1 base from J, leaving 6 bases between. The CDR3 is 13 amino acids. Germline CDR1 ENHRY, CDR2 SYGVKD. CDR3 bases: TGTGCCATCAGTGAAGGCAGGAACACTGAAGCTTTCTTT. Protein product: CAISEGRNTEAFF.